This TCR beta chain was identified in a study of T-cell reconstitution after alpha-beta-depleted transplantation in children. Notes on the study in general: Diversity of TCRbeta at day 60 was high in some patients, arising from surviving recipient T cells and thymic progenitors. Approximately two months post-transplant, alpha-beta T cells reportedly originated from several hundred expanded graft clones. A year post-transplant, T-cell counts and diversity derived mostly from newly produced T cells.

There are 16 residues in the CDR3. Germline values: CDR1 MNHEY, CDR2 SVGAGI. The germline V and J ends were trimmed by 0 bases and 2 bases, with 13 bases remaining between them. Many counts were recorded for this clonotype. Antigen specificity is unknown. Construction of the TCRbeta library involved unique molecular identifiers. One entry per CDR3 protein results from TCRdb running MiXCR on the PCR reads. The repertoire holds 100,000 to 120,000 distinct CDR3 sequences, with approximately 6% as singletons. V is TRBV6-5 and J is TRBJ1-1; D perhaps matches TRBD1 (5 bases). The material was PBMCs, mostly from graft donor cells, obtained 360 days after TCRalphabeta/CD19-depleted stem cell transplant. The TCR comes from a male patient under 10 years old who had a stem cell transplant for acute lymphoblastic leukemia, so the T cells may come from the graft donor. CDR3 sequence: CASSYSPQEGNTEAFF. CDR3 nucleotides: TGTGCCAGCAGTTACTCACCACAGGAGGGAAACACTGAAGCTTTCTTT.